This paragraph reports one TCR beta chain. These data are taken from a study of cytomegalovirus exposure and HLA in healthy donors. 13 Jbeta primers and 60 Vbeta primers were used for the PCR. Some clones are missing from TCRdb's copy, which holds only in-frame ones; the method was immunoSEQ multiplex PCR. The sample lists roughly 180,000 clones, just under 80% occurring once. J was trimmed by 8 bases and V by 4 bases; bases with no gene match: 9. The CDR3 covers 15 residues. CDR1 and CDR2 from the germline V gene are SGHDN and FVKESK. This chain joins TRBV14 and TRBJ1-4; 8 bases align to TRBD1. The receptor's source is a female donor in good health and CMV-seronegative. What was sequenced was PBMCs. The CDR3 region is CASSLRTGWSEKLFF. CDR3 coding DNA: TGTGCCAGCAGCCTCCGGACAGGGTGGAGCGAAAAACTGTTTTTT. The whole variable domain, filled in from reference TRBV14 and TRBJ1-4, reads EAGVTQFPSHSVIEKGQTVTLRCDPISGHDNLYWYRRVMGKEIKFLLHFVKESKQDESGMPNNRFLAERTGGTYSTLKVQPAELEDSGVYFCASSLRTGWSEKLFFGSGTQLSVL.